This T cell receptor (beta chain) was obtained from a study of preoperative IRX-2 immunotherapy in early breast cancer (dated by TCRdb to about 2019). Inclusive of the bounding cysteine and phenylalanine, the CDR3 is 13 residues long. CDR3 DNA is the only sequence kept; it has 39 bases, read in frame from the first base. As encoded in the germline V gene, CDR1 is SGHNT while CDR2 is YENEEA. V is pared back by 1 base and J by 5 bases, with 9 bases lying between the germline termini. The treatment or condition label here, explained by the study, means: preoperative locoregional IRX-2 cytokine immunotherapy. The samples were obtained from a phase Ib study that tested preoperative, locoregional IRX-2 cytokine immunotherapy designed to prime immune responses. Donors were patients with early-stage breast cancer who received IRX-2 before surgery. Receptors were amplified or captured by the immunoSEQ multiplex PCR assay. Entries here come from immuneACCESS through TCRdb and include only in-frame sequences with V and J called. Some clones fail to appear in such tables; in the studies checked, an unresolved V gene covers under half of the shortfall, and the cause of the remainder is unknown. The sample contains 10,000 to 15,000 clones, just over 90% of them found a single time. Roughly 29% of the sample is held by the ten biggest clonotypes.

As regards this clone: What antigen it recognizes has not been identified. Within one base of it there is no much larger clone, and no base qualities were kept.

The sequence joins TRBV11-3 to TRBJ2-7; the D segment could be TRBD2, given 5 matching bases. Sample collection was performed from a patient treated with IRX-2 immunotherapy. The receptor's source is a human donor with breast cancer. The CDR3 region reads CASSLGGPNEQYF. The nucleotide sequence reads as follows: TGTGCCAGCAGCTTAGGCGGGCCCAACGAGCAGTACTTC.